The 30 T cell receptor beta chains reported below all come from one sample, sequenced in a study of spatial heterogeneity in lung cancer. TCRdb re-called the 5' RACE reads with MiXCR, one entry per CDR3 protein. The table records some 41,000 distinct CDR3 sequences, 20% to 25% of them present only once. The time point here: blood at routine non-recurrence follow-up after resection. Sequenced here: PBMCs, sampled at follow-up. Receptors originate from a female donor with early-stage non-small cell lung cancer.

This clonotype was seen many times. V usage is TRBV5-1 and J usage is TRBJ2-7, with no clear D. Trimming left V 5 bases short and J 6 bases short, with 9 bases between. CDR1 and CDR2 (germline): SGHRS, YFSETQ. The CDR3 totals 11 residues. CDR3: CASRVHTEQYF. The CDR3 bases are TGCGCCAGCAGAGTTCATACCGAGCAGTACTTC.

This clonotype was picked up many times. CDR3 DNA sequence: TGTGCCATCAGTGAGTCAGGGGAAAAACTGTTTTTT. The encoded protein is CAISESGEKLFF. The chain links TRBV10-3 to TRBJ1-4; D remains ambiguous. Germline CDR1 ENHRY, CDR2 SYGVKD. The CDR3 extends over 12 amino acids. Deletions cut 0 bases from V and 8 bases from J, with 4 bases between.

This clonotype occurred many times. V usage is TRBV29-1 and J usage is TRBJ2-7; a possible D gene is TRBD2 (6 bases). The CDR3 totals 16 residues. V was cut by 5 bases and J by 0 bases, with 20 bases left in between. The germline CDR1 and CDR2 sequences are SQVTM and ANQGSEA. The CDR3 sequence: CSVQRPRDGSSYEQYF. The CDR3 DNA follows: TGCAGCGTTCAACGCCCCCGGGACGGGAGCTCCTACGAGCAGTACTTC.

This clonotype was detected many times. The chain recombines TRBV10-2 with TRBJ2-2; a weak D match, TRBD2 (5 bases). The germline V and J ends were trimmed by 7 bases and 6 bases, with 15 bases remaining between them. This CDR3 has 14 amino acids. Germline V CDR1 and CDR2: WSHSY, SAAADI. CDR3 sequence reads: CASNLQVEAGELFF. The CDR3 DNA follows: TGCGCCAGCAACCTCCAAGTGGAGGCCGGGGAGCTGTTTTTT.

This clonotype was found a few times. This chain connects TRBV18 to TRBJ2-7; TRBD2 matches 12 bases. Germline assignment: CDR1 KGHSH and CDR2 LQKENI. This CDR3 region has 16 residues. Trimming cost V 1 base and J 5 bases; bases outside gene matches: 6. DNA for the CDR3: TGTGCCAGCTCACCACGACTAGCGGGAGATTTCCACGAGCAGTACTTC. This gives the protein CASSPRLAGDFHEQYF.

V is TRBV7-3 and J is TRBJ1-1, with D unclear. Germline CDR1 SGHTA, CDR2 FQGTGA. The CDR3 contains 15 residues. Trimming cost V 5 bases and J 1 base, with 14 bases left between them. The CDR3 protein is CASSTGRGANTEAFF. The DNA for the CDR3 is TGTGCCAGCAGCACCGGCCGGGGTGCGAACACTGAAGCTTTCTTT.

This clonotype has ten or more counts. This chain links TRBV10-3 with TRBJ2-2; D not certain. Germline lookup yields CDR1 ENHRY and CDR2 SYGVKD. Deletions cut 10 bases from V and 1 base from J, with 10 bases between. The CDR3 length is 13 residues. The CDR3 DNA sequence: TGTGCCAACAGCGCCGGGAACACCGGGGAGCTGTTTTTT. Translated, it gives CANSAGNTGELFF.

Ten or more counts support this clonotype. The chain uses TRBV11-1 and TRBJ2-5; 8 bases align to TRBD1. Germline CDR1 reads SGHAT; CDR2 reads FQDESV (reference sequence). Germline trimming cut 7 bases from V and 4 bases from J; bases unmatched to any gene: 8. CDR3 length: 14 amino acids. CDR3 amino acids: CASKGQGAAETQYF. The CDR3 DNA sequence: TGTGCCAGCAAAGGGCAGGGGGCAGCAGAGACCCAGTACTTC. The full variable domain, rest sourced from reference TRBV11-1 and TRBJ2-5, is EAEVAQSPRYKITEKSQAVAFWCDPISGHATLYWYRQILGQGPELLVQFQDESVVDDSQLPKDRFSAERLKGVDSTLKIQPAELGDSAMYLCASKGQGAAETQYFGPGTRLLVL.

This clonotype was counted between two and nine times. V gene TRBV20-1 combines with J gene TRBJ1-2; D is uncertain. The CDR3 extends over 11 amino acids. V was pared by 4 bases and J by 2 bases, with 5 bases between. Per germline, CDR1 DFQATT and CDR2 SNEGSKA (reference sequence). This CDR3 reads CSAKENYGYTF. In DNA, the CDR3 is TGCAGTGCTAAGGAAAACTATGGCTACACCTTC.

This clonotype appeared many times. The V and J genes are TRBV12-3 or TRBV12-4 and TRBJ1-1; the D gene is possibly TRBD1 (6 bases). Between the trimmed V and J ends, which lost 5 bases and 3 bases, there was a span of 13 bases. The CDR3 extends over 14 amino acids. CDR3 nucleotide sequence: TGTGCCAGCAGTAGGACAGCCCTTGACACTGAAGCTTTCTTT. Its protein product is CASSRTALDTEAFF.

This clonotype was counted a few times. The V gene is TRBV30, the J gene TRBJ2-5; 8 nucleotides agree with TRBD2. This CDR3 spans 15 amino acids. The germline V gene has CDR1 GTSNPN and CDR2 SVGIG (reference sequence). J lost 0 bases, V lost 2 bases, and 5 bases had no gene match. In DNA form, the CDR3 reads TGTGCCTGGAGTAGGGGTAGCGGGAACCAAGAGACCCAGTACTTC. Translated: CAWSRGSGNQETQYF.

The V call is TRBV21-1, the J call TRBJ1-2. TRBV21-1 is termed a pseudogene. This CDR3 contains 15 residues. The CDR3 DNA is TGTGCCAGCAGCAAAGCAGAGGGCAGGGAATATGGCTACACCTTC. It is translated as CASSKAEGREYGYTF.

This clonotype was counted ten times or more. This sequence joins TRBV29-1 and TRBJ2-5; D is unclear. Trimming pared 4 bases from V and 2 bases from J, leaving 11 bases between. The germline V gene has CDR1 SQVTM and CDR2 ANQGSEA. The CDR3 spans 13 residues. The CDR3 DNA reads TGCAGCGTTGGGGGTATCCCGCAAGAGACCCAGTACTTC. Protein sequence: CSVGGIPQETQYF.

The rearrangement links TRBV6-5 to TRBJ2-1; D ambiguous. CDR1 and CDR2 (germline): MNHEY, SVGAGI. This CDR3 spans 13 amino acids. V was clipped by 2 bases and J by 2 bases, with 4 bases between them. The CDR3 is CASSYRTYNEQFF. CDR3 DNA: TGTGCCAGCAGTTACCGGACCTACAATGAGCAGTTCTTC.

The chain combines TRBV12-3 or TRBV12-4 with TRBJ1-4; 8 bases agree with TRBD1. There are 15 residues in the CDR3. With V trimmed by 8 bases and J by 7 bases, 12 bases remained unmatched. CDR3 loop: CASQTRRTGTEKLFF. The CDR3 region has the DNA TGTGCCAGCCAAACCCGAAGGACAGGGACTGAAAAACTGTTTTTT.

J is TRBJ1-5 and V is TRBV27, with 9 bases that match TRBD1. Germline CDR1 MNHEY, CDR2 SMNVEV (reference sequence). The CDR3 is 16 amino acids. Trimming removed 5 bases from V and 7 bases from J; junction bases left unmatched: 12. The chain's CDR3 is CASSPLTGGTRQPQHF. The CDR3 DNA follows: TGTGCCAGCAGTCCCTTAACAGGGGGCACCAGACAGCCCCAGCATTTT.

This clonotype was counted at least ten times. This chain links TRBV20-1 with TRBJ2-2, with D maybe TRBD2 (5 bases). From germline, CDR1 is DFQATT and CDR2 SNEGSKA (reference sequence). The CDR3 runs to 15 residues. Trimming took 0 bases from V and 1 from J, leaving 9 bases between them. As DNA, the CDR3 is TGCAGTGCTAGAGATTGGGCGGGGAACACCGGGGAGCTGTTTTTT. Translating it yields CSARDWAGNTGELFF.

This clonotype was seen more than once but under ten times. The rearrangement uses TRBV20-1 and TRBJ2-7, with 12 nucleotides matching TRBD2. The CDR3 is made up of 16 amino acids. The germline CDR1 and CDR2 sequences are DFQATT and SNEGSKA (reference sequence). After removal of 3 bases from V and 3 bases from J, the junction contained 9 bases not matched to a gene. DNA for the CDR3: TGCAGTGCTAGTACCCTAGCGGGAGGGTTTATCTACGAGCAGTACTTC. It yields the protein CSASTLAGGFIYEQYF.

This clonotype has ten or more counts. V gene TRBV29-1 combines with J gene TRBJ2-3, with 10 bases fitting TRBD2. CDR3 length: 14 amino acids. Germline CDR1 reads SQVTM; CDR2 reads ANQGSEA. V lost 5 bases and J lost 1; bases outside the gene matches: 3. CDR3: CSVRGTSGTDTQYF. CDR3 in DNA: TGCAGCGTTAGAGGGACTAGCGGCACAGATACGCAGTATTTT.

The table lists this clonotype with many counts. The rearrangement uses TRBV27 and TRBJ1-2; D is unresolved. Looked up from germline, CDR1 is MNHEY and CDR2 is SMNVEV (reference sequence). There are 13 residues in the CDR3. V was cut by 5 bases and J by 0 bases, with 7 bases left in between. The chain's CDR3 is CASSLSSNYGYTF. CDR3 bases: TGTGCCAGCAGTCTGTCTTCTAACTATGGCTACACCTTC.

This chain's CDR3 is CSASQAGVYEQFF. CDR3 nucleotides: TGCAGTGCTAGTCAAGCGGGAGTCTATGAGCAGTTCTTC. The chain couples TRBV20-1 to TRBJ2-1, with 8 bases lining up with TRBD2. The CDR3 contains 13 residues. The germline V gene encodes CDR1 DFQATT and CDR2 SNEGSKA (reference sequence). Trimming removed 3 bases from V and 8 bases from J; junction bases left unmatched: 6.

This clonotype occurred a few times. The gene calls are TRBV5-1 and TRBJ2-2, with 7 bases identical to TRBD1. Germline V gives CDR1 SGHRS, CDR2 YFSETQ. Germline trimming cut 4 bases from V and 7 bases from J; bases unmatched to any gene: 7. This CDR3 has 14 amino acids. This CDR3 reads CASSRQGRGGELFF. Written as DNA, the CDR3 is TGCGCCAGCAGCAGACAGGGAAGGGGCGGGGAGCTGTTTTTT.

At least ten counts were recorded for this clonotype. The rearrangement joins TRBV2 to TRBJ2-5; TRBD1 might be the D (6 bases). Trimming removed 4 bases at V and 3 bases at J, with 15 bases between. Germline CDR1 reads SNHLY; CDR2 reads FYNNEI. CDR3 size: 15 residues. The CDR3, as DNA: TGTGCCAGCAGTGGGGGGCCGGATGGGAAAGAGACCCAGTACTTC. Translated, it gives CASSGGPDGKETQYF.

This clonotype was detected a few times. The gene calls are TRBV3-1 and TRBJ2-2; 8 bases are shared with TRBD1. Germline V CDR1 and CDR2: LGHDT, YNNKEL (reference sequence). The trim removed 4 bases at V and 15 bases at J, leaving 7 bases unmatched. CDR3 length: 12 amino acids. The CDR3 is CASSLVDRDVFF. The CDR3 nucleotides are TGTGCCAGCAGCCTGGTGGACAGGGATGTGTTTTTT.

J is TRBJ2-1 and V is TRBV25-1; D not certain. The CDR3 runs to 13 residues. Germline V gene data show CDR1 as MGHDK and CDR2 as SYGVNS. Trimming removed 4 bases at V and 6 bases at J, with 10 bases between. The CDR3 loop is CASSVRVGNEQFF. The CDR3, as DNA: TGTGCCAGCAGTGTTCGGGTCGGCAATGAGCAGTTCTTC.

This clonotype was found a few times. This CDR3 is CASSVRVQETQYF. In DNA form, the CDR3 reads TGTGCCAGCAGCGTAAGGGTTCAAGAGACCCAGTACTTC. The chain carries TRBV9 and TRBJ2-5, with D unclear. This CDR3 has 13 residues. Germline values: CDR1 SGDLS, CDR2 YYNGEE. The germline V and J ends were trimmed by 1 base and 2 bases, with 6 bases remaining between them.

There are many counts of this clonotype. The rearrangement joins TRBV3-1 to TRBJ1-1, with D unclear. CDR3 length equals 12 residues. The germline gives CDR1 LGHDT, CDR2 YNNKEL (reference sequence). Trimming left V 4 bases short and J 6 bases short, with 9 bases between. The CDR3 reads CASSRVGSEAFF. The CDR3 DNA reads TGTGCCAGCAGCCGAGTAGGGTCTGAAGCTTTCTTT.

Ten or more counts support this clonotype. This chain uses TRBV27 with TRBJ2-1; D remains unclear. CDR1 MNHEY and CDR2 SMNVEV come from the germline V gene (reference sequence). V was cut by 0 bases and J by 8 bases, with 11 bases left in between. This CDR3 is built from 14 residues. CDR3 bases: TGTGCCAGCAGTTTATCTCGCCAAGGGCATGAGCAGTTCTTC. Translated, it gives CASSLSRQGHEQFF.

The V gene is TRBV5-6, the J gene TRBJ1-5, with D possibly matching TRBD1 (5 bases). CDR1 and CDR2 from the germline V gene are SGHDT and YYEEEE. CDR3 length equals 15 residues. Deletions cut 2 bases from V and 4 bases from J, with 13 bases between. CDR3 sequence (DNA): TGTGCCAGCAGCTTTTGGAGGGACGGAAATCAGCCCCAGCATTTT. It yields the protein CASSFWRDGNQPQHF.

This clonotype was picked up many times. The gene calls are TRBV21-1 and TRBJ1-6. TRBV21-1 is shown as a pseudogene. This CDR3 comprises 15 residues. DNA for the CDR3: TGTGCCAGCAGCACCGTCCGTGGATTAAGTTCACCCCTCCACTTT. Translation gives CASSTVRGLSSPLHF.